This T cell receptor (beta chain) was sequenced for a study of somatic mutations in cytotoxic T cells in rheumatoid arthritis. General study points: For patients with rheumatoid arthritis, CD8+ clonality went up with age, while healthy controls showed no such change. Any difference in CD8+ T-cell clonality between patients who had rheumatoid arthritis and healthy controls who were age-matched was not statistically significant.

Profiled with immunoSEQ multiplex PCR; TCRdb holds only in-frame clones, not every one. The table has about 20,000 clones, around 84% seen once. In this sample, this clone turned up a few times. Its antigen is still unknown. This sequence was found in a woman between 40 and 50 years old with rheumatoid arthritis. The sample taken for sequencing was CD8+ T cells sorted from blood.

The CDR3 coding sequence is TGCGCCAGCAGCCGACAAGGAGGGAGAGGCTACGAGCAGTACTTC. It codes for CASSRQGGRGYEQYF. The gene calls are TRBV4-1 and TRBJ2-7, with D perhaps matching TRBD2 (6 bases). Trimming left V 4 bases short and J 3 bases short, with 16 bases between. Germline CDR1 is MGHRA and CDR2 is YSYEKL. The CDR3 covers 15 residues.